The sequence of this T cell receptor (beta chain) was determined in a study of T cells in Graves' hyperthyroidism and ophthalmopathy. Regarding the study as a whole: Blood also carried most thyroid clonotypes expanded above 0.001.

This clonotype was counted ten times or more. Antigen: not known. Amplification of TCR beta CDR3 regions was performed using RNA transcripts as template. The TCR CDR3 first-round RT-PCR relied on the HTBI primer set. TCRdb called the multiplex PCR reads again in MiXCR, with one record for every CDR3 protein. The table shows about 690,000 distinct CDR3 sequences, with 15% to 20% occurring only once. Patients aged 18 to 65 had newly diagnosed hyperthyroidism lasting under 2 months. This CDR3 has 12 amino acids. Germline V gives CDR1 KGHSH, CDR2 LQKENI. V was trimmed by 2 bases and J by 2 bases, leaving 3 bases between them.

The chain recombines TRBV18 with TRBJ1-1; D unresolved. The material sequenced was blood. This sequence originates from a man in his forties or fifties with Graves' hyperthyroidism. CDR3 loop: CASSPINTEAFF. In DNA form, the CDR3 reads TGTGCCAGCTCACCAATAAACACTGAAGCTTTCTTT.